This entry lists 8 T cell receptor beta chains sequenced from one sample in a study of T-cell reconstitution after alpha-beta-depleted transplantation in children. Unique molecular identifiers tagged the TCRbeta library. TCRdb reprocessed the PCR reads via MiXCR and lists one record per CDR3 protein. The sample lists 530,000 or so distinct CDR3 sequences, approximately 30% occurring once. Sequenced material: PBMCs, taken before TCRalphabeta/CD19-depleted stem cell transplant. These receptors all stem from a boy under two years old with Wiskott-Aldrich syndrome, due to receive a stem cell transplant.

This chain joins TRBV11-2 and TRBJ2-1; TRBD2 aligns across 12 bases. The junction had 1 base not matched to a gene; V was cut back by 1 base and J by 0 bases. Germline values: CDR1 SGHAT, CDR2 FQNNGV. The CDR3 runs to 17 residues. The CDR3 spells CASSLGTSGASYNEQFF. CDR3 DNA sequence: TGTGCCAGCAGCTTAGGGACTAGCGGGGCCTCCTACAATGAGCAGTTCTTC.

The CDR3 nucleotides are TGCGCCAGCAGAATGACTAGCGGGCGCCGCCAAGAGACCCAGTACTTC. It codes for CASRMTSGRRQETQYF. The gene calls are TRBV5-1 and TRBJ2-5; 10 bases align to TRBD2. Germline lookup yields CDR1 SGHRS and CDR2 YFSETQ. Unmatched junction bases numbered 8, after V lost 5 bases and J lost 1 base. The CDR3 length is 16 residues. Drawing the rest from reference TRBV5-1 and TRBJ2-5, the complete variable domain is KAGVTQTPRYLIKTRGQQVTLSCSPISGHRSVSWYQQTPGQGLQFLFEYFSETQRNKGNFPGRFSGRQFSNSRSEMNVSTLELGDSALYLCASRMTSGRRQETQYFGPGTRLLVL.

The chain carries TRBV18 and TRBJ1-2; D is unresolved. From germline, CDR1 is KGHSH and CDR2 LQKENI. The V and J ends lost 6 bases and 4 bases respectively, with 12 bases between them. There are 13 residues in the CDR3. The CDR3 nucleotides are TGTGCCAGCTCTCAGGATAAATTCTATGGCTACACCTTC. Its protein product is CASSQDKFYGYTF.

The genes are TRBV19 and TRBJ2-5, with a weak D call TRBD1 (7 bases). The CDR3 loop spans 14 amino acids. Trimming pared 3 bases from V and 7 bases from J, leaving 15 bases between. Germline V lookup: CDR1 LNHDA, CDR2 SQIVND (reference sequence). The CDR3 DNA is TGTGCCAGTAGTATCGGGACAGTCGGGGGGACCCAGTACTTC. It specifies CASSIGTVGGTQYF. Using reference TRBV19 and TRBJ2-5 for the parts outside the CDR3, the full variable domain is DGGITQSPKYLFRKEGQNVTLSCEQNLNHDAMYWYRQDPGQGLRLIYYSQIVNDFQKGDIAEGYSVSREKKESFPLTVTSAQKNPTAFYLCASSIGTVGGTQYFGPGTRLLVL.

Concerning this clonotype: The junction does not match germline at one end; this may be a read error. The gene calls are TRBV7-2 and TRBJ1-2; no clear D gene. The CDR3 sequence is 16 residues long. Germline values: CDR1 SGHTA, CDR2 FQGNSA. The CDR3: CASRLAPLGRLYGYTF. Written as DNA, the CDR3 is TGTGCCAGCAGGTTAGCCCCCCTCGGACGGCTCTATGGCTACACCTTC.

This clonotype was seen a few times. V usage is TRBV18 and J usage is TRBJ2-5; 7 nucleotides agree with TRBD1. The CDR3 is made up of 15 amino acids. Losses at the gene ends were 3 bases for V and 1 base for J; bases not matched to a gene: 5. Germline CDR1 and CDR2: KGHSH and LQKENI. The CDR3 region has the DNA TGTGCCAGCTCACCTCGGACAGGCTTCCAAGAGACCCAGTACTTC. Protein: CASSPRTGFQETQYF.

The J gene is TRBJ1-1, the V gene TRBV28; D gene unclear. Trimming stripped 3 bases from V and 5 bases from J, with 7 bases between. The CDR3 runs 12 residues. Germline V gene data show CDR1 as MDHEN and CDR2 as SYDVKM. CDR3 in DNA: TGTGCCAGCAGTTTTAGGAGGACTGAAGCTTTCTTT. Protein: CASSFRRTEAFF.

This sequence joins TRBV10-3 and TRBJ2-1, with a weak D call TRBD1 (6 bases). The CDR3 runs 13 residues. Deletions cut 5 bases from V and 12 bases from J, with 17 bases between. CDR1 and CDR2 from the germline V gene are ENHRY and SYGVKD. CDR3 nucleotide sequence: TGTGCCATCAGTCAGGGTACAGGGATTGGGCAGTTCTTC. Translation gives CAISQGTGIGQFF.